This T cell receptor beta chain was obtained from a study of blood T cell repertoires in COVID-19. Source study methods: Reference gene primers were amplified, and this amplification served to estimate nucleated cell counts. Assay used: immunoSEQ multiplex PCR; TCRdb lists only in-frame clones, some missing. V, J and clone size derive from that table, while D and trimming were established from the DNA sequence. The sample contains about 200,000 clones, around 80% of which appear only once. This CDR3 has 13 residues. Germline V lookup: CDR1 MNHEY, CDR2 SVGAGI. V shed 4 bases and J shed 2 bases, with 6 bases lying between them.

Input material: peripheral blood. The receptor was isolated from a human donor with acute or convalescent COVID-19. The donor label of this sample is uncertain. This chain links TRBV6-5 with TRBJ1-3; no definite D call. CDR3 bases: TGTGCCAGCAGTTTCCGTCCTGGAAACACCATATATTTT. Translated, it gives CASSFRPGNTIYF.